This T cell receptor (beta chain) comes out of a study of blood T cell repertoires in COVID-19. The overall study: Samples of COVID-19 (acute and convalescent) were obtained from the United States, Italy and Spain.

V lost 4 bases and J lost 8; bases outside the gene matches: 14. Germline V gives CDR1 KGHDR, CDR2 SFDVKD. The CDR3 covers 17 residues. The table came from immunoSEQ multiplex PCR; TCRdb's copy has only in-frame clones and leaves some out. Altogether about 170,000 clones are present, 80% to 90% being singletons, with the ten largest covering 7.5% to 9.5%. The sequenced material came from peripheral blood. The receptor comes from a man aged 35-49 years who had recovered from COVID-19. The rearrangement links TRBV24-1 to TRBJ2-1; 9 bases match TRBD2. The CDR3 loop reads CATSDSRAGGVLYEQFF. CDR3 nucleotides: TGTGCCACCAGTGACTCGCGAGCGGGAGGTGTACTATATGAGCAGTTCTTC.